The entry below gives a single T cell receptor (beta chain) sequence along with its context. Original handling: Estimation of nucleated cell counts relied on the amplification of reference gene primers. TCRdb keeps only in-frame clones here, not all; method: immunoSEQ multiplex PCR. V, J and clone size derive from that table, while D and trimming were established from the DNA sequence. The table lists around 220,000 clones, about four fifths of them singletons, with 6.8% in the top ten. Donors of Cohort 3 who recovered were those that had two negative PCRs, clearance, or symptom resolution. The data originate from a study of blood T cell repertoires in COVID-19. Study-level background: The analysed material was cDNA or gDNA that came from T cells, B-cell-depleted T cells, or PBMCs.

This CDR3 has 16 amino acids. J lost 2 bases, V lost 0 bases, and 4 bases had no gene match. Germline-derived CDR1 and CDR2 are LNHDA and SQIVND (reference sequence). This receptor was identified in a woman in her thirties or forties who had recovered from COVID-19. The sequenced sample consisted of PBMCs or T cells enriched from blood (not recorded which). The V call is TRBV19, the J call TRBJ2-7; 10 bases agree with TRBD2. Written as DNA, the CDR3 is TGTGCCAGTAGTATAGACATAGCGGGAGGTCCCTACGAGCAGTACTTC. It yields the protein CASSIDIAGGPYEQYF.